This record looks at one T cell receptor (beta chain) sequence and its context. V was clipped by 5 bases and J by 3 bases, with 9 bases between them. The CDR3 consists of 13 residues. Germline V gene data show CDR1 as SGHAT and CDR2 as FQNNGV. The data were taken from a study of T cells after yellow fever vaccination. Each CDR3 protein gets one entry after TCRdb re-called the 5' RACE reads with MiXCR. The table lists about 45,000 distinct CDR3 sequences, approximately 6.3% of them singletons, with 15% in the top ten. Study-level results: Booster sampling recovered most clones from primary vaccination (around 96% CD4, just over 85% CD8). Faster peaking, at day 5 versus 15, marked a secondary response that was weaker. Some clonotypes, a small share, were shared between CD4 and CD8 compartments.

Here the sequenced sample was CD8+ T cells not binding an NS4B(214-222) dextramer, sorted from PBMCs, taken 45 days after the yellow fever booster vaccination. This chain links TRBV11-2 with TRBJ2-3; D remains unclear. This receptor was taken from a man younger than 45 who received the YFV17D yellow fever vaccine. The CDR3 coding sequence is TGTGCCAGCAGCCCAACCAGGACAGATACGCAGTATTTT. It yields the protein CASSPTRTDTQYF.